Below are 15 T cell receptor beta chains sequenced from a single sample in a study of blood T cell repertoires in COVID-19. Profiled with immunoSEQ multiplex PCR; TCRdb holds only in-frame clones, not every one. The sample carries about 58,000 clones, about nine tenths recorded once. Sequenced: peripheral blood. Every receptor here comes from an older woman with active COVID-19.

The chain combines TRBV6-2 or TRBV6-3 with TRBJ2-5; 8 positions match TRBD2. This CDR3 contains 17 residues. V was clipped by 4 bases and J by 3 bases; unmatched bases: 13. Germline CDR1 and CDR2: MNHEY and SVGEGT. CDR3 sequence: CASSSDPSGSREETQYF. CDR3 DNA: TGTGCCAGCAGTTCGGATCCCAGCGGGAGCCGAGAAGAGACCCAGTACTTC.

The V call is TRBV21-1, the J call TRBJ1-5; TRBD1, as called in the table, went unchecked against the DNA. TRBV21-1 counts as a pseudogene. This CDR3 contains 13 residues. CDR3 in DNA: TGTGCCAGCAGCGGACAGGGTAATCAGCCCCAGCATTTT. This sequence encodes CASSGQGNQPQHF.

The chain is built from TRBV2 and TRBJ1-2; TRBD1 is a possible D gene (5 bases). Germline V gene lookup returns CDR1 SNHLY and CDR2 FYNNEI. The CDR3 runs to 14 residues. V was trimmed by 10 bases and J by 4 bases, leaving 19 bases between them. The CDR3 DNA reads as TGTGCCACCCGACGCGACAGTTTGGCCTATGGCTACACCTTC. Amino acid sequence: CATRRDSLAYGYTF.

The chain recombines TRBV7-9 with TRBJ2-7, with D perhaps TRBD2 (6 bases). Germline CDR1 is SEHNR and CDR2 is FQNEAQ (reference sequence). The CDR3 totals 13 residues. V shed 5 bases and J shed 6 bases, with 14 bases lying between them. The CDR3 DNA reads as TGTGCCAGCAGCGCCCAATCTAGCGTCGAGCAGTACTTC. Amino acids: CASSAQSSVEQYF.

This chain joins TRBV5-1 and TRBJ2-7, with 8 positions matching TRBD2. The CDR3 has 15 residues. The V segment lost 4 bases and the J segment 4 bases; nucleotides outside the gene matches: 10. Germline V gene sequence: CDR1 SGHRS, CDR2 YFSETQ. The CDR3 protein is CASSRGASGQYEQYF. In DNA, the CDR3 is TGCGCCAGCAGCCGGGGGGCTAGCGGGCAATACGAGCAGTACTTC. Full variable domain (outside the CDR3, taken from reference TRBV5-1 and TRBJ2-7): KAGVTQTPRYLIKTRGQQVTLSCSPISGHRSVSWYQQTPGQGLQFLFEYFSETQRNKGNFPGRFSGRQFSNSRSEMNVSTLELGDSALYLCASSRGASGQYEQYFGPGTRLTVT.

The chain is built from TRBV27 and TRBJ2-7; 11 bases fit TRBD1. The CDR3 is made up of 17 amino acids. Trimming at V came to 3 bases and at J to 6 bases, leaving 13 bases not matched to a gene. Per germline, CDR1 MNHEY and CDR2 SMNVEV (reference sequence). CDR3 sequence (DNA): TGTGCCAGCAGTTTCGGTCTGGGCGGGACAGGGGGTATCGAGCAGTACTTC. Translation gives CASSFGLGGTGGIEQYF.

The genes are TRBV7-9 and TRBJ2-3; TRBD1 aligns across 8 bases. After removal of 5 bases from V and 2 bases from J, the junction contained 6 bases not matched to a gene. Germline V gene lookup returns CDR1 SEHNR and CDR2 FQNEAQ (reference sequence). The CDR3 runs to 15 residues. The CDR3 DNA is TGTGCCAGCAGCCCACAGGGGGTTACCACAGATACGCAGTATTTT. It codes for CASSPQGVTTDTQYF.

The J gene is TRBJ2-5, the V gene TRBV7-9; 11 bases are a match to TRBD1. The CDR3 sequence is 14 residues long. Germline assignment: CDR1 SEHNR and CDR2 FQNEAQ (reference sequence). V lost 3 bases and J lost 7; bases outside the gene matches: 4. CDR3 in DNA: TGTGCCAGCAGCTTGGCCGGGACAGGGGGGACCCAGTACTTC. Translated, it gives CASSLAGTGGTQYF.

This rearrangement joins TRBV3-1 (or the pseudogene TRBV3-2) to TRBJ2-7; perhaps TRBD1 as D (5 bases). Germline assignment: CDR1 LGHDT and CDR2 YNNKEL (reference sequence). The CDR3 length is 15 residues. V was cut by 0 bases and J by 6 bases, with 15 bases left in between. The CDR3 coding sequence is TGTGCCAGCAGCCAAGATCACGACAGAAGCTCCGAGCAGTACTTC. Amino acids: CASSQDHDRSSEQYF.

This clone was picked up one time. The J gene is TRBJ2-1, the V gene TRBV28; D not resolved. V was clipped by 3 bases and J by 4 bases, with 10 bases between them. CDR1 is MDHEN and CDR2 is SYDVKM in the germline V gene. This CDR3 region has 14 residues. CDR3 sequence (DNA): TGTGCCAGCAGTTTCGCGGCATATTACAATGAGCAGTTCTTC. Amino acids: CASSFAAYYNEQFF.

CDR3 bases: TGTGCCAGCAGCTCACTACTAGCGGAGGGGGGAGGGCAGTTCTTC. This encodes CASSSLLAEGGGQFF. The chain has TRBV5-4 and TRBJ2-1, with 8 bases matching TRBD2. Looked up from germline, CDR1 is SGHNT and CDR2 is YYREEE (reference sequence). Trimming at V came to 3 bases and at J to 12 bases, leaving 14 bases not matched to a gene. This CDR3 region has 15 residues.

V is TRBV14 and J is TRBJ2-2; TRBD2 aligns across 13 bases. In germline, CDR1 is SGHDN, CDR2 FVKESK. J lost 6 bases, V lost 4 bases, and 5 bases had no gene match. The CDR3 is made up of 16 amino acids. CDR3 amino acids: CASSPPGLAGPGELFF. As DNA, the CDR3 is TGTGCCAGCAGCCCGCCGGGACTAGCGGGACCCGGGGAGCTGTTTTTT.

The V call is TRBV7-8, the J call TRBJ2-3; TRBD2 aligns across 8 bases. In germline, CDR1 is SGHVS, CDR2 FQNEAQ. V shed 4 bases, J shed 2 bases, and the junction held 11 bases outside the gene matches. The CDR3 sequence is 17 residues long. In DNA form, the CDR3 reads TGTGCCAGCAGCTCTCGGACTAGCCTCCCCCCCACAGATACGCAGTATTTT. Translated: CASSSRTSLPPTDTQYF.

V is TRBV7-9 and J is TRBJ2-1; 15 nucleotides line up with TRBD2. The V gene end was trimmed by 5 bases and the J gene end by 4 bases; junction bases not matched to a gene: 6. Per the germline V gene, CDR1 is SEHNR and CDR2 is FQNEAQ (reference sequence). This CDR3 has 17 residues. CDR3 nucleotides: TGTGCCAGCAGCCTCAGGACTAGCGGGAGGGATTACAATGAGCAGTTCTTC. Translated, it gives CASSLRTSGRDYNEQFF.

This clone came up once. The chain links TRBV7-2 to TRBJ1-6, with D possibly TRBD1 on 6 matching bases. Germline CDR1 and CDR2: SGHTA and FQGNSA. The CDR3 is made up of 14 amino acids. The germline V and J ends were trimmed by 1 base and 9 bases, with 10 bases remaining between them. For the CDR3, the DNA is TGTGCCAGCAGCTTAGGGGGCAGGGGTTCACCCCTCCACTTT. This translates into CASSLGGRGSPLHF. The variable domain in full, with the rest retrieved from reference TRBV7-2 and TRBJ1-6, is GAGVSQSPSNKVTEKGKDVELRCDPISGHTALYWYRQSLGQGLEFLIYFQGNSAPDKSGLPSDRFSAERTGGSVSTLTIQRTQQEDSAVYLCASSLGGRGSPLHFGNGTRLTVT.